This section outlines one TCR beta chain sequence together with its context. As yet, its antigen is unknown. The data were taken from a study of shared clonotypes between healthy human individuals. The study drew all its donors from Caucasian adults living in Nashville, Tennessee. CD4+ cells underwent separation, giving CD45RA+ naive and CD45RA-negative memory subsets. Study-wide results and limits: A generally larger estimated richness was seen in naive subsets than in memory subsets.

V gave up 1 base and J gave up 8 bases; unmatched junction bases: 5. Germline V gives CDR1 KGHSH, CDR2 LQKENI. The CDR3 length is 15 residues. Method: immunoSEQ multiplex PCR; TCRdb's copy keeps in-frame clones and lacks some. The data contain approximately 2,300,000 clones, 85% to 95% of them singletons. The sequence derives from a man younger than 35 in good health. Some clones in this sample may be carry-over from other donors' samples. The chain joins TRBV18 to TRBJ2-4; 10 bases fit TRBD1. The sample consisted of naive CD4+ T cells from PBMCs. Subset indicated: CD45RA+ positively selected. CDR3 DNA: TGTGCCAGCTCACCACTCGGGACAGGGGCGGACATTCAGTACTTC. Protein product: CASSPLGTGADIQYF. The complete variable domain, with remaining parts taken from reference TRBV18 and TRBJ2-4, reads NAGVMQNPRHLVRRRGQEARLRCSPMKGHSHVYWYRQLPEEGLKFMVYLQKENIIDESGMPKERFSAEFPKEGPSILRIQQVVRGDSAAYFCASSPLGTGADIQYFGAGTRLSVL.